The subject of this entry is one T cell receptor beta chain. The antigen is not known. Naivety among CD8 cells was defined by CD45RO negativity and positive CCR7 selection, thereby excluding terminally differentiated effector memory CD45RA+ cells. This record comes from a study of shared clonotypes between healthy human individuals. Across the study: Three plates were used per donor for CD4 naive, three for CD4 memory, two for CD8 naive and one for CD8 memory.

Study-wide findings and caveats: Generation of non-shared clonotypes was less probable than generation of clonotypes shared by all four donors.

The table came from immunoSEQ multiplex PCR; TCRdb's copy has only in-frame clones and leaves some out. Of 1.5 million to 2.5 million clones in the sample, approximately 94% are singletons; the top ten hold more than 0.95%. The junction had 4 bases not matched to a gene; V was cut back by 1 base and J by 6 bases. Germline-derived CDR1 and CDR2 are SGHAT and FQNNGV. This CDR3 has 14 amino acids. The chain recombines TRBV11-2 with TRBJ1-1, with 8 nucleotides matching TRBD1. The sequenced sample consisted of naive CD8+ T cells sorted from blood. The clonotype was recovered from a man younger than 35 in good health. CDR3 region: CASSLGQGFPEAFF. The CDR3 coding sequence is TGTGCCAGCAGCTTAGGACAGGGGTTTCCTGAAGCTTTCTTT.